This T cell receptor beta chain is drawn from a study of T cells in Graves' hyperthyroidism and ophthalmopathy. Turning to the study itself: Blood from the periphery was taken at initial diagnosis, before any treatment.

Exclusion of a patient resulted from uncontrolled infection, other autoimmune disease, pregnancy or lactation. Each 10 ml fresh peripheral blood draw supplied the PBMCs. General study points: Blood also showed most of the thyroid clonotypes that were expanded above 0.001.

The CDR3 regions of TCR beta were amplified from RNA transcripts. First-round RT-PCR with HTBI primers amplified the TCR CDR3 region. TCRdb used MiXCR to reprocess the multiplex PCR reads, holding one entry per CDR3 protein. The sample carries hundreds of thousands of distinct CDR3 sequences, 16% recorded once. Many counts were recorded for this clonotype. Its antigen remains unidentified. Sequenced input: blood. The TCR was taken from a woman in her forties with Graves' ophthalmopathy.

The CDR3 DNA reads TGTGCCAGCAGCAACCGGGACAGGGGGCCTGGGGCCAACGTCCTGACTTTC. Its protein is CASSNRDRGPGANVLTF. The chain joins TRBV7-9 to TRBJ2-6, with 12 bases fitting TRBD1. J gave up 2 bases and V 5 bases, and 4 bases lay outside the gene matches. The CDR3 runs to 17 residues. Germline values: CDR1 SEHNR, CDR2 FQNEAQ (reference sequence).